This passage covers 25 T cell receptor beta chains from one sample sequenced in a study of T cell changes during pregnancy in multiple sclerosis (dated by TCRdb to the late 2010s). Library generation was performed with the immunoSEQ multiplex PCR assay. In its TCRdb copy, this immuneACCESS table keeps in-frame sequences only and misses some clones. Where compared with another copy, unresolved V genes explain less than half of these, and the others have no known cause. The sample table shows 36,000 or so clones, and roughly 92% are seen once. The ten most abundant clones make up around 1.3% of the sample. Input material: PBMCs (not recorded whether the cells were cultured). The receptor set was obtained from a female donor with multiple sclerosis, enrolled in a pregnancy study.

The chain is built from TRBV27 and TRBJ1-1; D remains ambiguous. CDR1 and CDR2 (germline): MNHEY, SMNVEV (reference sequence). This CDR3 is built from 14 residues. V gave up 2 bases and J gave up 1 base, with 8 bases separating them. Here the CDR3 DNA reads TGTGCCAGCAGTTTAAGGAACAGGAACACTGAAGCTTTCTTT. This gives the protein CASSLRNRNTEAFF.

This chain connects TRBV5-6 to TRBJ2-3; TRBD2 is a possible D gene (6 bases). CDR1 is SGHDT and CDR2 is YYEEEE in the germline V gene. V dropped 7 bases and J dropped 5 bases, with 14 bases sitting between them. The CDR3 spans 13 residues. The CDR3 sequence is CASAGIERDTQYF. The CDR3 DNA follows: TGTGCCAGCGCGGGGATAGAGAGAGATACGCAGTATTTT.

The chain employs TRBV30 and TRBJ2-3; D is unresolved. The V gene's germline CDR1 is GTSNPN and CDR2 SVGIG (reference sequence). The CDR3 sequence is 11 residues long. The V end lost 4 bases, the J end lost 5 bases, and 7 bases lay between the germline ends. DNA for the CDR3: TGTGCCTGGAATTCTGTAGATACGCAGTATTTT. This sequence encodes CAWNSVDTQYF.

This clone was recorded only once. V and J are TRBV28 and TRBJ2-1; 8 bases line up with TRBD2. The CDR3 totals 13 residues. CDR1 MDHEN and CDR2 SYDVKM come from the germline V gene. With V trimmed by 10 bases and J by 5 bases, 7 bases remained unmatched. In nucleotides, the CDR3 is TGTGCCACCCGGACTAGCTGGGACAATGAGCAGTTCTTC. The encoded protein is CATRTSWDNEQFF.

This clone has only one observation. The CDR3 sequence: CASSAQIRLAGDFNEQFF. The CDR3 DNA is TGTGCCAGCAGCGCGCAAATTAGACTAGCGGGAGACTTCAATGAGCAGTTCTTC. The chain has TRBV7-8 and TRBJ2-1; 12 bases are shared with TRBD2. The trim removed 5 bases at V and 6 bases at J, leaving 14 bases unmatched. Germline loops: CDR1 SGHVS, CDR2 FQNEAQ. The CDR3 covers 18 residues.

The chain links TRBV4-1 to TRBJ2-7; 8 nucleotides line up with TRBD2. From germline, CDR1 is MGHRA and CDR2 YSYEKL. With 4 bases clipped from V and 4 bases from J, the junction kept 9 bases outside the gene matches. The CDR3 has 15 residues. CDR3 bases: TGCGCCAGCAGCCCCGGTTTTGCGGGAGGTTACGAGCAGTACTTC. It yields the protein CASSPGFAGGYEQYF.

The chain is built from TRBV30 and TRBJ2-7; 7 positions match TRBD2. CDR1 is GTSNPN and CDR2 is SVGIG in the germline V gene (reference sequence). The J segment lost 9 bases and the V segment lost 0 bases, leaving 5 bases of the junction unmatched. The CDR3 extends over 12 amino acids. Here the CDR3 reads CAWSVKSGVQYF. The CDR3 coding sequence is TGTGCCTGGAGTGTTAAGAGCGGGGTGCAGTACTTC.

This clone was observed a handful of times. The same CDR3 is also encoded by other DNA sequences in this sample. This rearrangement joins TRBV19 to TRBJ2-3, with D possibly TRBD2 on 5 matching bases. The CDR3 runs 13 residues. Trimming pared 5 bases from V and 0 bases from J, leaving 6 bases between. CDR1 LNHDA and CDR2 SQIVND come from the germline V gene (reference sequence). The CDR3 sequence is CASSGSSTDTQYF. CDR3 DNA sequence: TGTGCCAGTAGTGGGAGTAGCACAGATACGCAGTATTTT.

The chain has TRBV4-1 and TRBJ1-4, with D unresolved. CDR3 length: 20 residues. The germline V and J ends were trimmed by 0 bases and 8 bases, with 28 bases remaining between them. Germline lookup yields CDR1 MGHRA and CDR2 YSYEKL. In DNA, the CDR3 is TGCGCCAGCAGCCAAGATCCCGGGCAAATAACGCCCCGGGGAGCCGAAAAACTGTTTTTT. As protein: CASSQDPGQITPRGAEKLFF.

This chain connects TRBV10-1 to TRBJ2-7; maybe TRBD1 (6 bases). The ends were cut back, 3 bases at V and 6 bases at J, with 12 bases in the middle. The length of the CDR3 is 13 residues. Germline V lookup: CDR1 WNHNN, CDR2 SYGVQD (reference sequence). CDR3 coding DNA: TGCGCCAGCAGTGAATACAGGGACGGCGAGCAGTACTTC. It specifies CASSEYRDGEQYF.

This chain links TRBV2 with TRBJ1-2; no clear D. The germline V and J ends were trimmed by 10 bases and 4 bases, with 16 bases remaining between them. In germline, CDR1 is SNHLY, CDR2 FYNNEI. The CDR3 contains 13 residues. The DNA for the CDR3 is TGTGCCATAGGCGGGGATCAGCGCTATGGCTACACCTTC. The encoded protein is CAIGGDQRYGYTF.

This sequence joins TRBV28 and TRBJ2-7, with 14 positions matching TRBD2. Losses at the gene ends were 6 bases for V and 10 bases for J; bases not matched to a gene: 8. Germline CDR1 and CDR2: MDHEN and SYDVKM. CDR3 size: 14 residues. The CDR3 bases are TGTGCCAGCAGACCGACAGGGACTAGCGGGAGACAGTACTTC. This translates into CASRPTGTSGRQYF.

V is TRBV29-1 and J is TRBJ1-1; possibly TRBD1 for D (6 bases). V lost 7 bases and J 1 base, leaving 10 bases between the germline ends. Germline V gene sequence: CDR1 SQVTM, CDR2 ANQGSEA. There are 12 residues in the CDR3. Here the CDR3 reads CSGSRGNTEAFF. The DNA for the CDR3 is TGCAGCGGCAGCAGGGGGAACACTGAAGCTTTCTTT.

The chain joins TRBV27 to TRBJ2-7, with TRBD2 matching 12 bases. Germline V gene sequence: CDR1 MNHEY, CDR2 SMNVEV (reference sequence). J gave up 6 bases and V 2 bases, and 11 bases lay outside the gene matches. This CDR3 is 17 amino acids long. The CDR3 nucleotides are TGTGCCAGCAGTTTAGTTCTAGCGGGAGGGCCGGGGGGCGAGCAGTACTTC. This translates into CASSLVLAGGPGGEQYF.

V usage is TRBV10-3 and J usage is TRBJ2-5; D unclear. Germline V gene lookup returns CDR1 ENHRY and CDR2 SYGVKD. CDR3 length: 14 amino acids. Between the trimmed V and J ends, which lost 2 bases and 5 bases, there was a span of 12 bases. This CDR3 reads CAISEVWESETQYF. The CDR3 DNA is TGTGCCATCAGTGAGGTTTGGGAAAGCGAGACCCAGTACTTC.

This clone was detected a few times. The gene calls are TRBV7-9 and TRBJ1-2; D may be TRBD1 (5 bases). Trimming took off 6 bases at V and 13 bases at J, with 18 bases between the two ends. Germline values: CDR1 SEHNR, CDR2 FQNEAQ (reference sequence). The CDR3 has 12 amino acids. CDR3 region: CASRSTVGSCTF. CDR3 DNA sequence: TGTGCCAGCAGGTCGACAGTAGGGTCTTGCACCTTC.

The chain employs TRBV19 and TRBJ2-3; 10 bases align to TRBD2. The CDR3 contains 17 residues. Germline CDR1 LNHDA, CDR2 SQIVND (reference sequence). V lost 0 bases to trimming and J lost 1 base; unmatched junction nucleotides: 4. The DNA of the CDR3 is TGTGCCAGTAGTATAGACCCTAGCGGGAGTGGCACAGATACGCAGTATTTT. Translation: CASSIDPSGSGTDTQYF.

CDR3 sequence (DNA): TGTGCCAGCAGCCGGACAGGGGGCGAGCAGTACTTC. Translated, it gives CASSRTGGEQYF. The rearrangement links TRBV13 to TRBJ2-7; 10 nucleotides match TRBD1. The germline CDR1 and CDR2 sequences are PRHDT and FYEKMQ (reference sequence). The junction had 1 base not matched to a gene; V was cut back by 5 bases and J by 6 bases. CDR3 size: 12 residues.

The rearrangement uses TRBV6-5 and TRBJ2-7; tentatively, D is TRBD1 or TRBD2 (5 bases each). The CDR3 sequence is 15 residues long. Germline CDR1 MNHEY, CDR2 SVGAGI. The V gene lost 2 bases and the J gene lost 1 base, with 12 bases spanning the gap. The CDR3 loop reads CASSYRGRDSYEQYF. CDR3 coding DNA: TGTGCCAGCAGTTACCGGGGCAGGGATTCCTACGAGCAGTACTTC.

The rearrangement uses TRBV7-2 and TRBJ2-7; 13 nucleotides line up with TRBD2. This CDR3 region has 16 residues. Germline V gives CDR1 SGHTA, CDR2 FQGNSA. After removal of 4 bases from V and 3 bases from J, the junction contained 6 bases not matched to a gene. CDR3 amino acids: CASSSRGTSGNYEQYF. The DNA of the CDR3 is TGTGCCAGCAGCTCAAGGGGGACTAGCGGGAACTACGAGCAGTACTTC.

The J gene is TRBJ2-3, the V gene TRBV7-9; TRBD2 is a possible D gene (5 bases). CDR1 SEHNR and CDR2 FQNEAQ come from the germline V gene (reference sequence). This CDR3 is 13 amino acids long. Trimming shortened V by 0 bases and J by 5 bases, and 6 bases separated the two germline ends. CDR3 sequence: CASSLAEGDTQYF. As DNA, the CDR3 is TGTGCCAGCAGCTTAGCAGAGGGAGATACGCAGTATTTT.

V usage is TRBV10-3 and J usage is TRBJ2-1; D possibly corresponds to TRBD1 (5 bases). V was trimmed by 11 bases and J by 5 bases, leaving 16 bases between them. The CDR3 totals 13 residues. Germline V gene data show CDR1 as ENHRY and CDR2 as SYGVKD. CDR3 protein: CAADKDQNNEQFF. The CDR3 nucleotides read TGTGCCGCGGACAAAGACCAGAACAATGAGCAGTTCTTC.

This clone was detected only once. Other DNA sequences in the same sample also yield this CDR3. This chain uses TRBV25-1 with TRBJ2-5, with D maybe TRBD1 (6 bases). V lost 3 bases to trimming and J lost 4 bases, with 6 bases between them. The CDR3 is made up of 12 amino acids. Germline V lookup: CDR1 MGHDK, CDR2 SYGVNS. CDR3 loop: CASSDRGETQYF. The CDR3 nucleotides are TGTGCCAGCAGTGACAGGGGAGAGACCCAGTACTTC.

This sequence joins TRBV7-3 and TRBJ1-3; no clear D. The CDR3 covers 13 residues. V was pared by 5 bases and J by 0 bases, with 5 bases between. Germline V gene sequence: CDR1 SGHTA, CDR2 FQGTGA. The CDR3 DNA reads TGTGCCAGCAGCCCTAACTCTGGAAACACCATATATTTT. Protein: CASSPNSGNTIYF.

J is TRBJ2-1 and V is TRBV7-6; maybe TRBD2 (5 bases). Trimming removed 4 bases at V and 8 bases at J, with 15 bases between. The CDR3 extends over 14 amino acids. Germline values: CDR1 SGHVS, CDR2 FNYEAQ. CDR3 sequence (DNA): TGTGCCAGCAGCTCCTGGACTGCTTCGGATGAGCAGTTCTTC. It yields the protein CASSSWTASDEQFF.